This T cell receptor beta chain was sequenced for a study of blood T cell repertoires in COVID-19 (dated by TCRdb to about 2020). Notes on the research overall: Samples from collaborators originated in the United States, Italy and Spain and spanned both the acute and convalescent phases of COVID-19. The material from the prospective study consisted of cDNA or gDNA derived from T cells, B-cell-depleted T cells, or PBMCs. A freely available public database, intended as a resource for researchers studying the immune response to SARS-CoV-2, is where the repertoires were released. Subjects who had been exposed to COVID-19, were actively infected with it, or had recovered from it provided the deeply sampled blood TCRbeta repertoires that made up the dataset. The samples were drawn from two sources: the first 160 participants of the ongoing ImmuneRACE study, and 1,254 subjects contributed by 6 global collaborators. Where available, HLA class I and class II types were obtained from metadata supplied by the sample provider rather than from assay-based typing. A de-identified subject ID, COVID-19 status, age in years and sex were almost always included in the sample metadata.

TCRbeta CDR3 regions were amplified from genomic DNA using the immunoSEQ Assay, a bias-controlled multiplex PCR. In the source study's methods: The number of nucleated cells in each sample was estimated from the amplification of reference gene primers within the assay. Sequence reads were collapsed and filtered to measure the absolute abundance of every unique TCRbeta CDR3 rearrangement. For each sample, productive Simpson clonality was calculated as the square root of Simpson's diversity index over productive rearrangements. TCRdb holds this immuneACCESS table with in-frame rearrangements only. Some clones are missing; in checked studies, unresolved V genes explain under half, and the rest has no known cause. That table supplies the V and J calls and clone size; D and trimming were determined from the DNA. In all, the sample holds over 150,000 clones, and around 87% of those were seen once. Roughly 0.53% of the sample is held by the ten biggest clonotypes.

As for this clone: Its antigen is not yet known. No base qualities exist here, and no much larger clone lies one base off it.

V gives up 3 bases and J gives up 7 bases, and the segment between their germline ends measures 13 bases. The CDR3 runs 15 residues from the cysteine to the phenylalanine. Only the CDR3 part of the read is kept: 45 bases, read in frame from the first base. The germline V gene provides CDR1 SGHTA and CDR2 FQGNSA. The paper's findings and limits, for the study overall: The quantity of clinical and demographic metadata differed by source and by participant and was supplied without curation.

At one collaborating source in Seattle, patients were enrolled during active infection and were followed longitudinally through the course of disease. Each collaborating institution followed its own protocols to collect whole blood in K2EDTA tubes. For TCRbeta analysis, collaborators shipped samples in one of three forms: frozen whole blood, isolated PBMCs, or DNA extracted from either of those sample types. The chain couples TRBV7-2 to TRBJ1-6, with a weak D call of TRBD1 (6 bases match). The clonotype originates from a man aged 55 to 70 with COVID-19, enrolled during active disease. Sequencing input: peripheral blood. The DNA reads TGTGCCAGCAGCTTTTCAGGGGATGTGAATTCACCCCTCCACTTT. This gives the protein CASSFSGDVNSPLHF.